This TCR beta chain is drawn from a study of control samples from healthy donors and cancer patients. Deletions cut 5 bases from V and 4 bases from J, with 16 bases between. The length of the CDR3 is 15 residues. The germline V gene encodes CDR1 SGHNT and CDR2 YYREEE (reference sequence). This clone was found once. Some clones are missing from TCRdb's copy, which holds only in-frame ones; the method was immunoSEQ multiplex PCR. The sample yields about 65,000 clones, 90% seen once. The source is a woman between 45 and 60 years old with colorectal cancer. The chain combines TRBV5-4 with TRBJ1-3, with D perhaps TRBD1 (6 bases). Sequencing was done on a sample of PBMCs. DNA of the CDR3: TGTGCCAGCAGTAAGGGGGGCGCAGGCGGAAACACCATATATTTT. Translation: CASSKGGAGGNTIYF. The full variable domain, rest sourced from reference TRBV5-4 and TRBJ1-3, is ETGVTQSPTHLIKTRGQQVTLRCSSQSGHNTVSWYQQALGQGPQFIFQYYREEENGRGNFPPRFSGLQFPNYSSELNVNALELDDSALYLCASSKGGAGGNTIYFGEGSWLTVV.